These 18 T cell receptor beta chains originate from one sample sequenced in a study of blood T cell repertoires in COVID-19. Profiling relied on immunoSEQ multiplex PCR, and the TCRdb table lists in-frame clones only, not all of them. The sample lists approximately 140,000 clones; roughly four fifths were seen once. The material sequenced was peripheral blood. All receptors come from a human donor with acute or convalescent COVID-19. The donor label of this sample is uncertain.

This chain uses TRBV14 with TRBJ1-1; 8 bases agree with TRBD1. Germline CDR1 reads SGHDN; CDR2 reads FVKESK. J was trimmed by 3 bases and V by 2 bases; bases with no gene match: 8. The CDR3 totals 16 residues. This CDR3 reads CASSQLGQGRYTEAFF. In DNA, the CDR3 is TGTGCCAGCAGCCAACTCGGACAGGGACGGTACACTGAAGCTTTCTTT.

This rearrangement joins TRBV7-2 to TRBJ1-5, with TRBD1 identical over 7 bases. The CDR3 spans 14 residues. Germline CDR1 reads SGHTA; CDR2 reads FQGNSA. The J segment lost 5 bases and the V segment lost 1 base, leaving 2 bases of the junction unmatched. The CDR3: CASSLETGYQPQHF. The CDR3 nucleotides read TGTGCCAGCAGCTTAGAGACAGGGTATCAGCCCCAGCATTTT.

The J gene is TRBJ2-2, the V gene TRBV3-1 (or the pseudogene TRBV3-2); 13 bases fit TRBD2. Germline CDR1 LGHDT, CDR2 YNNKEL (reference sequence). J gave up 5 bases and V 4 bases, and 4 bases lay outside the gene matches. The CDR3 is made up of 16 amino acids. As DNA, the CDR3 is TGTGCCAGCAGCCTGCGACTAGCGGGAGGAACCGGGGAGCTGTTTTTT. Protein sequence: CASSLRLAGGTGELFF.

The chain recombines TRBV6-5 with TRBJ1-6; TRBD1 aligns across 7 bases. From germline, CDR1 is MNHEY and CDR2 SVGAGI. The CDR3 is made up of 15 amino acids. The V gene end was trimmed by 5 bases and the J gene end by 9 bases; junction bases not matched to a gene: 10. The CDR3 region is CASSPLDRLGSPLHF. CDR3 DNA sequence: TGTGCCAGCAGTCCCCTGGACAGGCTCGGTTCACCCCTCCACTTT.

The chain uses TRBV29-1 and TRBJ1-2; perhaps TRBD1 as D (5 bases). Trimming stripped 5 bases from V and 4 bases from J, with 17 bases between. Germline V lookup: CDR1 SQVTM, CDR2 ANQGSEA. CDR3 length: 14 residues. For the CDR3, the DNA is TGCAGCGTTTCCGTCGGGGGGGAGGGCTATGGCTACACCTTC. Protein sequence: CSVSVGGEGYGYTF. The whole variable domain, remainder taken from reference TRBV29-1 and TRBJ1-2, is SAVISQKPSRDICQRGTSLTIQCQVDSQVTMMFWYRQQPGQSLTLIATANQGSEATYESGFVIDKFPISRPNLTFSTLTVSNMSPEDSSIYLCSVSVGGEGYGYTFGSGTRLTVV.

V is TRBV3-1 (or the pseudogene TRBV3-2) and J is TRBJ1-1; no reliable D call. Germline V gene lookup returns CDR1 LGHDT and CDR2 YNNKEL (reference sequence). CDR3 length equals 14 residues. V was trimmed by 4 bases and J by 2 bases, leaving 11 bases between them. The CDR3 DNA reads TGTGCCAGCAGCCCTCTGGCCGAAAACACTGAAGCTTTCTTT. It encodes CASSPLAENTEAFF.

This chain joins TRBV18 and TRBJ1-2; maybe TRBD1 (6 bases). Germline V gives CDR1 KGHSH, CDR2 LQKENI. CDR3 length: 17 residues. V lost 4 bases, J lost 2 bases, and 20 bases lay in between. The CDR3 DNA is TGTGCCAGCTCACGATACCACCCTAGACAGGCCAACTATGGCTACACCTTC. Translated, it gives CASSRYHPRQANYGYTF.

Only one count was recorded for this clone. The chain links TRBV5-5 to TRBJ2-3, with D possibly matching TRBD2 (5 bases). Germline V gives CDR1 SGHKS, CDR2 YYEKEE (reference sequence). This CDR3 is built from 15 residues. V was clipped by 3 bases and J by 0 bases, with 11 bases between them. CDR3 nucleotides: TGTGCCAGCAGCTCGTACGGGGTAAGCACAGATACGCAGTATTTT. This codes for CASSSYGVSTDTQYF.

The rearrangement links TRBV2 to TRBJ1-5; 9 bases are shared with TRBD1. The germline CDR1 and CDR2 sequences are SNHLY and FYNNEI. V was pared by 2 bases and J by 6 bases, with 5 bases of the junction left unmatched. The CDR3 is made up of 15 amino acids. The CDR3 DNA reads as TGTGCCAGCAGTGAAAACAGGGGGCAGGGTCAGCCCCAGCATTTT. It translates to CASSENRGQGQPQHF.

The CDR3 DNA reads as TGTGCCAGCAGCTTACAGGGGAACTATAATTCACCCCTCCACTTT. It codes for CASSLQGNYNSPLHF. This chain links TRBV7-2 with TRBJ1-6; D may be TRBD1 (6 bases). Germline values: CDR1 SGHTA, CDR2 FQGNSA. This CDR3 contains 15 residues. V shed 2 bases and J shed 3 bases, with 8 bases lying between them.

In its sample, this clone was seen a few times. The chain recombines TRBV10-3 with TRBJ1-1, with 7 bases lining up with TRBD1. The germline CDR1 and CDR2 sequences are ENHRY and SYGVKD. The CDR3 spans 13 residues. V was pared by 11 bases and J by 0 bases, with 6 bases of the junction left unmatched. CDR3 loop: CAVGQPMNTEAFF. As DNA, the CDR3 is TGTGCCGTGGGACAGCCCATGAACACTGAAGCTTTCTTT.

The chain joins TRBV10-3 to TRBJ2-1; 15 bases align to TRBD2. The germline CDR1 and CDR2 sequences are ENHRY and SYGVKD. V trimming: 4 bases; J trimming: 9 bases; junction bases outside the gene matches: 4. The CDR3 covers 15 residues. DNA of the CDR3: TGTGCCATCAGTGGGACTAGCGGGGGGGCTACTGAGCAGTTCTTC. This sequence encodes CAISGTSGGATEQFF.

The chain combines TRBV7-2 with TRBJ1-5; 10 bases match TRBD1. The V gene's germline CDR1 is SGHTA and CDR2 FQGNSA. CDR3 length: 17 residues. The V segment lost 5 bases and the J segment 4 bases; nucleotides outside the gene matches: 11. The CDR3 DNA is TGTGCCAGCAGCCTTCGGGGACAGGGGCACTCAAATCAGCCCCAGCATTTT. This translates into CASSLRGQGHSNQPQHF.

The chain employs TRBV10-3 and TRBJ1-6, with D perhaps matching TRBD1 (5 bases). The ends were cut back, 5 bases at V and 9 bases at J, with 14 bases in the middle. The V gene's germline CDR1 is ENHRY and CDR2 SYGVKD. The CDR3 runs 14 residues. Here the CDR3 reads CAISPDTERSPLHF. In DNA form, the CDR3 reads TGTGCCATCAGTCCGGACACCGAGCGTTCACCCCTCCACTTT.

CDR3 in amino acids: CASSPRFLYNSPLHF. Here the CDR3 DNA reads TGTGCCAGCAGTCCCAGATTCCTCTATAATTCACCCCTCCACTTT. J is TRBJ1-6 and V is TRBV28; no definite D call. From germline, CDR1 is MDHEN and CDR2 SYDVKM. CDR3 length: 15 amino acids. Trimming left V 5 bases short and J 3 bases short, with 11 bases between.

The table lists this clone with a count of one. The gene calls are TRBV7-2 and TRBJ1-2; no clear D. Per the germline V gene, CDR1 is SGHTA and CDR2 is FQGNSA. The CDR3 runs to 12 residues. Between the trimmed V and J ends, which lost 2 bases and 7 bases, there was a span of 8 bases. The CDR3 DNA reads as TGTGCCAGCAGCTTATACGGGTCTGGCTACACCTTC. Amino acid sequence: CASSLYGSGYTF.

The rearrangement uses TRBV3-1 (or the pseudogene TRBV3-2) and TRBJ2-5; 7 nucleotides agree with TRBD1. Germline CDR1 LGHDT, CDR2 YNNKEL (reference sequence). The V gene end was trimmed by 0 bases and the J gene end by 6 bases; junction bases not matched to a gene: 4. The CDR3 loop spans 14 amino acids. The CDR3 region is CASSQDRGRQTQYF. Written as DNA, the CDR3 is TGTGCCAGCAGCCAAGATAGGGGGCGGCAGACCCAGTACTTC.

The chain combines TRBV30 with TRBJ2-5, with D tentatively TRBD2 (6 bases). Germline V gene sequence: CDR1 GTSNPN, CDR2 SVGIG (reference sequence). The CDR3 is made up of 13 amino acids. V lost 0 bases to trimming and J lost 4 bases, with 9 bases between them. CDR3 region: CAWSVGLGETQYF. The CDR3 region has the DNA TGTGCCTGGAGTGTGGGACTTGGAGAGACCCAGTACTTC.